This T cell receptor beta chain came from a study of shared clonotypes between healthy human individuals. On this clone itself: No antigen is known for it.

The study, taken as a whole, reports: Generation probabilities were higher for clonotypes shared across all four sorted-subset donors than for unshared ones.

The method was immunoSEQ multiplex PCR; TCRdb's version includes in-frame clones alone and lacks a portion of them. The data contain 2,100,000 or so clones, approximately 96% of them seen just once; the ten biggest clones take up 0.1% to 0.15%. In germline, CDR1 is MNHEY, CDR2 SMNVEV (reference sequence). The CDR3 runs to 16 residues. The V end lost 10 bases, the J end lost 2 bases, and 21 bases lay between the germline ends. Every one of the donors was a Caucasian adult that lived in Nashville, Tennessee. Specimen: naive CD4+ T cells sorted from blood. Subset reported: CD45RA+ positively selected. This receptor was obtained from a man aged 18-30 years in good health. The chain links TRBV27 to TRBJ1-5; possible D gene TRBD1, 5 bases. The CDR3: CATGQGDRTGNQPQHF. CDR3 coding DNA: TGTGCCACCGGGCAAGGGGACCGTACGGGCAATCAGCCCCAGCATTTT.